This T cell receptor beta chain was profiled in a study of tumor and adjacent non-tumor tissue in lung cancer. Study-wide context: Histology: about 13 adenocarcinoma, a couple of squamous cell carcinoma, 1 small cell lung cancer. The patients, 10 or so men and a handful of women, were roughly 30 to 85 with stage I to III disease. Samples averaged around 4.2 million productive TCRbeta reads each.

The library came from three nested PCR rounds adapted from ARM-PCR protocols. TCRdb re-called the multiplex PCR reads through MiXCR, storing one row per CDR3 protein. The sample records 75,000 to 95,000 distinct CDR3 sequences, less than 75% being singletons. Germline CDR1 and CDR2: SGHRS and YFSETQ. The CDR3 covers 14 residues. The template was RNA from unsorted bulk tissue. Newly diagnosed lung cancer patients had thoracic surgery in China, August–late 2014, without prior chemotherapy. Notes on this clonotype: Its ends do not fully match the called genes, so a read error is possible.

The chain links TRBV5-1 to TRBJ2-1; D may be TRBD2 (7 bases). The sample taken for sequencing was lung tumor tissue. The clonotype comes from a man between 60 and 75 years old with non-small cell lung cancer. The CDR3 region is CARSSAGGASEQFF. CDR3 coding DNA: TGCGCCAGGAGCTCGGCTGGGGGGGCGAGTGAGCAGTTCTTC. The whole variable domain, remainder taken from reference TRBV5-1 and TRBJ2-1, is KAGVTQTPRYLIKTRGQQVTLSCSPISGHRSVSWYQQTPGQGLQFLFEYFSETQRNKGNFPGRFSGRQFSNSRSEMNVSTLELGDSALYLCARSSAGGASEQFFGPGTRLTVL.